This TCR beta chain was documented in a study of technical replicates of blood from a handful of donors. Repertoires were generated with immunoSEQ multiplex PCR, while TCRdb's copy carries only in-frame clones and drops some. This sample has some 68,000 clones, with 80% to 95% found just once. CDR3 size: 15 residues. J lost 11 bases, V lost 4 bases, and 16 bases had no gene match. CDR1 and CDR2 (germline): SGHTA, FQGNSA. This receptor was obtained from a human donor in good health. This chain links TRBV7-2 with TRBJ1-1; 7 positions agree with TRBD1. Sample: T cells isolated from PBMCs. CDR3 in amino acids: CASSSGGAGGRVAFF. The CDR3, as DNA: TGTGCCAGCAGCTCAGGTGGGGCAGGGGGAAGGGTTGCTTTCTTT. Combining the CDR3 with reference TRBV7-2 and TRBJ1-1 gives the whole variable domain GAGVSQSPSNKVTEKGKDVELRCDPISGHTALYWYRQSLGQGLEFLIYFQGNSAPDKSGLPSDRFSAERTGGSVSTLTIQRTQQEDSAVYLCASSSGGAGGRVAFFGQGTRLTVV.